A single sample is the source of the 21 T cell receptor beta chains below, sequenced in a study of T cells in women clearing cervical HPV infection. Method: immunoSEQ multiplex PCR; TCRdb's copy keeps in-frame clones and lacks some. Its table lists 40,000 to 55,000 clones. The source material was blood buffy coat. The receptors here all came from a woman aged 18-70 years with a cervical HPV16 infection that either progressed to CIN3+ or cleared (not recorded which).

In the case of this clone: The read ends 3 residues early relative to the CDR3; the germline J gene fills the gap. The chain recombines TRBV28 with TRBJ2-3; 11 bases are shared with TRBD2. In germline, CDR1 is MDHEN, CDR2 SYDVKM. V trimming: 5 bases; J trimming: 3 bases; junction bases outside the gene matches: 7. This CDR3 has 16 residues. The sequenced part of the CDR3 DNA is TGTGCCAGCAGTCCTACACTAGCGGGGGTAACAGATACG. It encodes CASSPTLAGVTDT. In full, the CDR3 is CASSPTLAGVTDTQYF.

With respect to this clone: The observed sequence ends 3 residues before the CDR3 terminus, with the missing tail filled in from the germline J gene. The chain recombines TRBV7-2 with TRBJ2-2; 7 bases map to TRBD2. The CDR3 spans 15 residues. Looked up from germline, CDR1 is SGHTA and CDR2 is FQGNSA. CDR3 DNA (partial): TGTGCCAGCAGCTTTTCGGGGGGTCGGGGTGAAAAG. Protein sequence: CASSFSGGRGEK. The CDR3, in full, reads CASSFSGGRGEKLFF. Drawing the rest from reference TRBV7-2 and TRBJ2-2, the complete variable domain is GAGVSQSPSNKVTEKGKDVELRCDPISGHTALYWYRQSLGQGLEFLIYFQGNSAPDKSGLPSDRFSAERTGGSVSTLTIQRTQQEDSAVYLCASSFSGGRGEKLFFGEGSRLTVL.

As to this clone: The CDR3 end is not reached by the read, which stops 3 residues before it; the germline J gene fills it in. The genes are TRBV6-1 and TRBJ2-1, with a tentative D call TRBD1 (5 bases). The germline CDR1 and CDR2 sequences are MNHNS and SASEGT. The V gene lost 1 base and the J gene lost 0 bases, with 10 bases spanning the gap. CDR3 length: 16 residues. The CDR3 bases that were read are TGTGCCAGCAGTGAAGTCCAGGGATTCTCCTACAATGAG. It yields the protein CASSEVQGFSYNE. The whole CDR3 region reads CASSEVQGFSYNEQFF.

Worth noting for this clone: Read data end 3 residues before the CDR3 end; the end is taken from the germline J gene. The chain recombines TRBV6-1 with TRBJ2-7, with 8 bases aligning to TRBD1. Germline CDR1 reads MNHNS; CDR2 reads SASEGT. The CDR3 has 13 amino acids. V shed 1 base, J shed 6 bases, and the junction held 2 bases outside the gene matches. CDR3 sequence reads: CASSEGTGIEQYF. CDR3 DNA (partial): TGTGCCAGCAGTGAAGGGACAGGGATCGAG.

The DNA read from the CDR3 is TGTGCCAGCAGCTTCTCACAAATGGAAAAA. It translates to CASSFSQMEK. From start to end, the CDR3 is CASSFSQMEKLFF. The chain carries TRBV7-8 and TRBJ1-4; the D is unclear. The read halts 3 residues ahead of the CDR3 end, with the missing end drawn from the germline J gene. V lost 3 bases and J 8 bases, leaving 10 bases between the germline ends. The CDR3 covers 13 residues. Germline CDR1 and CDR2: SGHVS and FQNEAQ.

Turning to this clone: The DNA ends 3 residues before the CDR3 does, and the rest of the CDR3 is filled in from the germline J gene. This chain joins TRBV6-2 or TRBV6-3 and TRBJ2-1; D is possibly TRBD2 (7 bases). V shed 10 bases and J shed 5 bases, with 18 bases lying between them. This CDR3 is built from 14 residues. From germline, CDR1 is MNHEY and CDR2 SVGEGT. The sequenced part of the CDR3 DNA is TGTGCCACGAAGGAGGGGGGGCCCCACAATGAG. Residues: CATKEGGPHNE. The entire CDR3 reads CATKEGGPHNEQFF.

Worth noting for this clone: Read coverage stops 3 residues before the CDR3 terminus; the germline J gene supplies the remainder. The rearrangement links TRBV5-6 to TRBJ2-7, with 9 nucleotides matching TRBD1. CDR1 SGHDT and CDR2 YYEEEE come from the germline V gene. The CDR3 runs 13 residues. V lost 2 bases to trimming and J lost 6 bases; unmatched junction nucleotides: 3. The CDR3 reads CASSFTGGAEQYF. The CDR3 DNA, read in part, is TGTGCCAGCAGCTTTACAGGGGGCGCCGAG.

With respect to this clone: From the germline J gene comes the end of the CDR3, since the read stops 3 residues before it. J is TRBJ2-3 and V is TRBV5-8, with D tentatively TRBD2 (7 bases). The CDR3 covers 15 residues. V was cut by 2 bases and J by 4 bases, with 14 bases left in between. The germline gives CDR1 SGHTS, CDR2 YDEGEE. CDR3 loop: CASSLWGGRSDTQYF. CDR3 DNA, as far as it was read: TGTGCCAGCAGCTTATGGGGGGGCCGTTCAGATACG.

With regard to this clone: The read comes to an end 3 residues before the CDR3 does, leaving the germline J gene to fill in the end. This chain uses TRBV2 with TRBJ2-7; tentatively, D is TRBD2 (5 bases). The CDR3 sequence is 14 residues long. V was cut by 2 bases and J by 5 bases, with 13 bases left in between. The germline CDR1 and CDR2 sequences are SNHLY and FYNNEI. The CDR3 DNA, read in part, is TGTGCCAGCAGTGAATCCGGGGTTCTCGACGAG. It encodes CASSESGVLDE. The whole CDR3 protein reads CASSESGVLDEQYF.

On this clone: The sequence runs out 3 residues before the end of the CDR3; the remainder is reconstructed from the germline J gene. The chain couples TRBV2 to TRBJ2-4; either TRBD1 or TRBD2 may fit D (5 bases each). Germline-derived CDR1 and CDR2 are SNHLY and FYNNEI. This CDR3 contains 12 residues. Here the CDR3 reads CASRGAGSGQYF. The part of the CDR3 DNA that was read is TGTGCCAGTCGAGGGGCAGGGAGTGGT. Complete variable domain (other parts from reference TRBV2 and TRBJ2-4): EPEVTQTPSHQVTQMGQEVILRCVPISNHLYFYWYRQILGQKVEFLVSFYNNEISEKSEIFDDQFSVERPDGSNFTLKIRSTKLEDSAMYFCASRGAGSGQYFGAGTRLSVL.

Incomplete CDR3 DNA: TGCAGTGCTAGAGACACTAGGGGGTTTAGACAAGAGACC. It encodes CSARDTRGFRQET. In full, the CDR3 is CSARDTRGFRQETQYF. The chain employs TRBV20-1 and TRBJ2-5; possibly TRBD1 for D (6 bases). The CDR3 end is not reached by the read, which stops 3 residues before it; the germline J gene fills it in. V lost 0 bases, J lost 2 bases, and 16 bases lay in between. Germline values: CDR1 DFQATT, CDR2 SNEGSKA (reference sequence). There are 16 residues in the CDR3.

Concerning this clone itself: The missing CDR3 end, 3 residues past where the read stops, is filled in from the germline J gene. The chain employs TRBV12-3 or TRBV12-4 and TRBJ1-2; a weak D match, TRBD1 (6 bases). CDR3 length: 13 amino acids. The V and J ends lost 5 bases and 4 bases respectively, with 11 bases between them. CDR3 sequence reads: CASSTQGSYGYTF. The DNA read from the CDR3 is TGTGCCAGCAGTACTCAGGGGTCCTATGGC.

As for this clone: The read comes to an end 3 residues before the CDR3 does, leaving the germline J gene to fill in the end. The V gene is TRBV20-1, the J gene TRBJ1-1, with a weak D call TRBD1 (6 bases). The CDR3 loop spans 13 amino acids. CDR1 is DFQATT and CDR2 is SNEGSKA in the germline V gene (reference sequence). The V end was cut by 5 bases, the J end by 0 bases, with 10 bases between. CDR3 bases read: TGCAGTGCTGGGGGCGCACTGAACACTGAA. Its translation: CSAGGALNTE. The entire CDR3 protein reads CSAGGALNTEAFF.

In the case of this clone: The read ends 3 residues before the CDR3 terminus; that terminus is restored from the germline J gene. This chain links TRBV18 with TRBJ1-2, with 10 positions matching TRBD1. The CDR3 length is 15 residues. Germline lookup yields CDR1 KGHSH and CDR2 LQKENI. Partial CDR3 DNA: TGTGCCAGCTCACTGGGACAGGGGCGAACCTACGAC. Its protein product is CASSLGQGRTYD. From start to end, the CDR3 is CASSLGQGRTYDYTF.

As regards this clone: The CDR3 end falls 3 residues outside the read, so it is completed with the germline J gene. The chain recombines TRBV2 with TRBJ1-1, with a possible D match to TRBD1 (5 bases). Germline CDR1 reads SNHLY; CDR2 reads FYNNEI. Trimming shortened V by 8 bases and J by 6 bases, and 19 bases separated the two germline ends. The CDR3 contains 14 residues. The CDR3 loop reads CASGFMGGKAEAFF. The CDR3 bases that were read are TGTGCCAGCGGTTTCATGGGGGGGAAGGCTGAA.

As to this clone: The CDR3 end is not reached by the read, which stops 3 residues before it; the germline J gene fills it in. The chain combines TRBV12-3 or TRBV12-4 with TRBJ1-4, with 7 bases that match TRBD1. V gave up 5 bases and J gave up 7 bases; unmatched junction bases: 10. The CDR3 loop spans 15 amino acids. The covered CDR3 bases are TGTGCCAGCAGTCCCGACCACAGGGGCGGTGAAAAA. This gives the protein CASSPDHRGGEK. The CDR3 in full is CASSPDHRGGEKLFF.

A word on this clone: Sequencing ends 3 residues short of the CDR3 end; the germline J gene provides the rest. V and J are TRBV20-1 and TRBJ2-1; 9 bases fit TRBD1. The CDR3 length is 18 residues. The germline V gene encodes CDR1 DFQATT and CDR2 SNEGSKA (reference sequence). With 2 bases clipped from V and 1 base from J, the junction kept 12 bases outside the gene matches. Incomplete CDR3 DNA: TGCAGTGCTAGACCCTTCCTCGCCGGGACAGGGTCCTACAATGAG. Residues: CSARPFLAGTGSYNE. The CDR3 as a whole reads CSARPFLAGTGSYNEQFF.

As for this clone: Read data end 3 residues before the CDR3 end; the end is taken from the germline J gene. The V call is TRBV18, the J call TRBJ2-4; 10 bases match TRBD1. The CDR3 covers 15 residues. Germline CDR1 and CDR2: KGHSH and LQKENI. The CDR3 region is CASSPSTGTGDGQYF. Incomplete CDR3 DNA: TGTGCCAGCTCCCCAAGCACCGGGACAGGGGATGGT.

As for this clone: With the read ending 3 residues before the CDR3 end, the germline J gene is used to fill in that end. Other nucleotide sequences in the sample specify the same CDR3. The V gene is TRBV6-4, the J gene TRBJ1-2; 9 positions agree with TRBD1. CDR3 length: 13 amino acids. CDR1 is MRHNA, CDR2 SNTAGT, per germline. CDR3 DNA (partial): TGTGCCAGCAGTGACTCGACAGGGGGAGGC. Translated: CASSDSTGGG. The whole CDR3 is CASSDSTGGGYTF.

The CDR3 bases that were read are TGTGCCAGCAGTGAGCCGGGACTAGTCTACGAG. Its translation is CASSEPGLVYE. The complete CDR3 protein is CASSEPGLVYEQYF. V is TRBV6-1 and J is TRBJ2-7; 8 nucleotides line up with TRBD2. The CDR3 extends 3 residues past the end of the read, so its final part is completed from the germline J gene. The V gene end was trimmed by 3 bases and the J gene end by 3 bases; junction bases not matched to a gene: 4. This CDR3 comprises 14 residues. Germline V gives CDR1 MNHNS, CDR2 SASEGT.

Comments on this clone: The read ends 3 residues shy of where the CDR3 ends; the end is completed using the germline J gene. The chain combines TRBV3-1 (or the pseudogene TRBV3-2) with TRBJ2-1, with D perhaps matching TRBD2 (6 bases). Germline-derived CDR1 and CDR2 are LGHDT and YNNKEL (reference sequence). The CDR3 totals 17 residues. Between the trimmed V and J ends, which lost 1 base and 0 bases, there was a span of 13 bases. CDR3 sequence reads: CASSQVPWGVSYNEQFF. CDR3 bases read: TGTGCCAGCAGCCAAGTCCCCTGGGGGGTCTCCTACAATGAG.